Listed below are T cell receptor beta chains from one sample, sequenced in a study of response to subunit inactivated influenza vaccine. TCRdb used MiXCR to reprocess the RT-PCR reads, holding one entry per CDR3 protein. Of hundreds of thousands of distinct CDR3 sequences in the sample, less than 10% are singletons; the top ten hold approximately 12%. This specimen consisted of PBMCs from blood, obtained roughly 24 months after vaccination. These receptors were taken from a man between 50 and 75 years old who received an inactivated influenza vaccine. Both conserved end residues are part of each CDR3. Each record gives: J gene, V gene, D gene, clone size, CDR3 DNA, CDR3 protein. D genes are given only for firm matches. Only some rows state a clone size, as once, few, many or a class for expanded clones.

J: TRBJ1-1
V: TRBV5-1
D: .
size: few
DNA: TGCGCCAGCAGCATCGATACAAGGAACACTGAAGCTTTCTTT
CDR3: CASSIDTRNTEAFF

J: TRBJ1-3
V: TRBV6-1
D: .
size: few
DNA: TGTGCCAGCAGTGAATTTCGTGGGACACAAGCTGGAAACACCATATATTTT
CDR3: CASSEFRGTQAGNTIYF

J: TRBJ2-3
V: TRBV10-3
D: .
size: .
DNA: TGTGCCATCAACGAGGGGGTAACAGATACGCAGTATTTT
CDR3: CAINEGVTDTQYF

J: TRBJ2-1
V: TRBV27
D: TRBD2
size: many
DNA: TGTGCCAGCAGTTTAACTAGCGGGGGCTACTCCTACAATGAGCAGTTCTTC
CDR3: CASSLTSGGYSYNEQFF

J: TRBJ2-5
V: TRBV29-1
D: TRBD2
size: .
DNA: TGCAGCGTCGGAAAAAGGCTAGCGGTAGAGACCCAGTACTTC
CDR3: CSVGKRLAVETQYF

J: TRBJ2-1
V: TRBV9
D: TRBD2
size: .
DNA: TGTGCCAGCGCCTCCGGGACTAGCGGGAGTGACGAGCAGTTCTTC
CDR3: CASASGTSGSDEQFF

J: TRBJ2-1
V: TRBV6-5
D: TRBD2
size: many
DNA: TGTGCCAGCAGTTACCCCGCCAGCGGGGGGGCCCTTGAGCAGTTCTTC
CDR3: CASSYPASGGALEQFF

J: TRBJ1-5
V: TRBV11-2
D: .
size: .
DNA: TGTGCCAGCAGCCAATCCGCCCAAAACAATCAGCCCCAGCATTTT
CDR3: CASSQSAQNNQPQHF

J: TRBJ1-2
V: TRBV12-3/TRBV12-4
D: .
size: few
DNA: TGTGCCAGCAGTTTAGCAGCAGGGTTCGATGGCTACACCTTC
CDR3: CASSLAAGFDGYTF

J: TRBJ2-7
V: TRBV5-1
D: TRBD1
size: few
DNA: TGCGCCAGCAGCTACTTCCCCGGACAGGGATCCTACGAGCAGTACTTC
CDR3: CASSYFPGQGSYEQYF

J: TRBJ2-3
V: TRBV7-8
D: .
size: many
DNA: TGTGCCAGCAGCATGCACTACCTCCGCACAGATACGCAGTATTTT
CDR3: CASSMHYLRTDTQYF

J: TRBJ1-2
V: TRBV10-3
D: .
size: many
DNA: TGTGCCATCAGTGAGTCATCGACGGGGGGGAACTATGGCTACACCTTC
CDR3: CAISESSTGGNYGYTF

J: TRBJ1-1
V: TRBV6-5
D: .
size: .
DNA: TGTGCCAGCAGTTACGAGACCGGGACTGAAGCTTTCTTT
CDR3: CASSYETGTEAFF

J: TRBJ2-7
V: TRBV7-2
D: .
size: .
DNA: TGTGCCAGCAGCGGAAACAGGGGGGGCTACGAGCAGTACTTC
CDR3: CASSGNRGGYEQYF

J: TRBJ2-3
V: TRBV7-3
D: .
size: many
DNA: TGTGCCAGCAGCTCCGGATCAGGAGGGACAGATACGCAGTATTTT
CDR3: CASSSGSGGTDTQYF

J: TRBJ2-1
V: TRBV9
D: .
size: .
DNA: TGTGCCAGCAGCTTTTCCGGGACAGCGGGCAATGAGCAGTTCTTC
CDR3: CASSFSGTAGNEQFF

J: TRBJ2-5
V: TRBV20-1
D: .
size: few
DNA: TGCAGTGCTCGCCCGGGGCGCTTCCAAGAGACCCAGTACTTC
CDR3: CSARPGRFQETQYF

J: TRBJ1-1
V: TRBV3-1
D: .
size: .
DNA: TGTGCCAGCAGCCAAGAGACGGGATTTGAAGCTTTCTTT
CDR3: CASSQETGFEAFF

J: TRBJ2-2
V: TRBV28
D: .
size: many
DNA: TGTGCCAGCAGTTTAGGTTTGGGGGAGCTGTTTTTT
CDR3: CASSLGLGELFF

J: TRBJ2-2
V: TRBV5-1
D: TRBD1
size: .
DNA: TGCGCCAGCAGCTTTGGGACAGGGGTTACCGGGGAGCTGTTTTTT
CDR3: CASSFGTGVTGELFF

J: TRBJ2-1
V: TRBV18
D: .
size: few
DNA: TGTGCCAGCTCAAGACCGGCCGGTTGGCATGAGCAGTTCTTC
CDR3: CASSRPAGWHEQFF

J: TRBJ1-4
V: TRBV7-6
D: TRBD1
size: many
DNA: TGTGCCAGCAGCACACAGGGGCTTAATGAAAAACTGTTTTTT
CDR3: CASSTQGLNEKLFF

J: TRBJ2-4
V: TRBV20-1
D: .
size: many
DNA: TGCAGTGCTAGATCTACAGGCCTACCCCCCTTTCTAGCCAAAAACATTCAGTACTTC
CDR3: CSARSTGLPPFLAKNIQYF

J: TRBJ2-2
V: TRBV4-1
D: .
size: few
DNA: TGCGCCAGCAGCCAAGTTAGTCCGGGGGACGGGGAGCTGTTTTTT
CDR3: CASSQVSPGDGELFF

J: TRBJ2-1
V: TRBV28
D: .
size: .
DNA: TGTGCCAGCAGTTTTCAGGACTACAATGAGCAGTTCTTC
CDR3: CASSFQDYNEQFF

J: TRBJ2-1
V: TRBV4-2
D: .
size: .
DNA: TGTGCCAGCAGCCAAACTTTAACAGGTAACTACAATGAGCAGTTCTTC
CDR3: CASSQTLTGNYNEQFF

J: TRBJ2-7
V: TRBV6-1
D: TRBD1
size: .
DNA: TGTGCCAGCAGTCAAGACAGGGGGCGCGTCTACGAGCAGTACTTC
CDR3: CASSQDRGRVYEQYF

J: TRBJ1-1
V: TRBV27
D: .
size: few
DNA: TGTGCCAGCAGACCGCTGGGAGGGCCCGAAGCTTTCTTT
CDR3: CASRPLGGPEAFF

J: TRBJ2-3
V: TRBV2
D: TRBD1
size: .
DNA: TGTGCCAGTTCAGGGGGCCCCACAGATACGCAGTATTTT
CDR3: CASSGGPTDTQYF

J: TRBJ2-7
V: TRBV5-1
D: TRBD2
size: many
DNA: TGCGCCAGCAGCAAAGGGACTAGCGGATCCTACGAGCAGTACTTC
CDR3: CASSKGTSGSYEQYF

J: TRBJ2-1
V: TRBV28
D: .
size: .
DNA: TGTGCCAGTCGTACTGCAAATGAGCAGTTCTTC
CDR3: CASRTANEQFF

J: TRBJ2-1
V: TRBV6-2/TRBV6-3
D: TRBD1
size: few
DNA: TGTGCCAGCAGTTACTCGCGACAGGGAAGGGATGAGCAGTTCTTC
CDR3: CASSYSRQGRDEQFF

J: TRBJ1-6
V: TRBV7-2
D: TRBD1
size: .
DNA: TGTGCCAGCAGAGACAGGGGGCTCACTTCACCCCTCCACTTT
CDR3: CASRDRGLTSPLHF

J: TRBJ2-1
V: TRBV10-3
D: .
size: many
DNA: TGTGCCATCAGTGACGCGGGGGCCAGGGGAAATGAGCAGTTCTTC
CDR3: CAISDAGARGNEQFF

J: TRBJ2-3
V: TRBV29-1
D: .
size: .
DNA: TGCAGCGTCGACGACGGAGCAGATACGCAGTATTTT
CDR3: CSVDDGADTQYF

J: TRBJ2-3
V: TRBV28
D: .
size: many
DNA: TGTGCCAGCAGTAGCCCCGTGTCGGGGTTGTCAGATACGCAGTATTTT
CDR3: CASSSPVSGLSDTQYF